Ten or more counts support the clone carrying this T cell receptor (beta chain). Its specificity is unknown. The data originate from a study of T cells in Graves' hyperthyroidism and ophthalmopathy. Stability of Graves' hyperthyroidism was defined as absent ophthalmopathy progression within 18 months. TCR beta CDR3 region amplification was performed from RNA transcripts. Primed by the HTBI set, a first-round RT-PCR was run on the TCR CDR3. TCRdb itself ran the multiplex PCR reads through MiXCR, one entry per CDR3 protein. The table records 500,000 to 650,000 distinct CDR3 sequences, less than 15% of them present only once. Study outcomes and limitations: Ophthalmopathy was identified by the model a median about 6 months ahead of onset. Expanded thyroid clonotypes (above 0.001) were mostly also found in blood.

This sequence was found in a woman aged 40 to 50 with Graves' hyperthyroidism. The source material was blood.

The CDR3 spells CASSTGTGTEAFF. CDR3 bases: TGTGCCAGCAGTACAGGGACGGGCACTGAAGCTTTCTTT. The chain employs TRBV7-3 and TRBJ1-1; D is perhaps TRBD1 (6 bases). The CDR3 length is 13 residues. Germline CDR1 is SGHTA and CDR2 is FQGTGA. Trimming pared 6 bases from V and 4 bases from J, leaving 12 bases between.